The rows below give T cell receptor beta chains drawn from one sample of a study of blood T cell repertoires in COVID-19. Sequencing used immunoSEQ multiplex PCR; TCRdb keeps in-frame clones, though not all of them. This sample has fewer than 200,000 clones, with about 75% found just once. The sample comprised peripheral blood. Every receptor here comes from a woman aged 45 to 65 with active or convalescent COVID-19. The CDR3 runs from the conserved cysteine through the conserved F or W. The D gene is left open where the match is weak. Clone size is not always given. Where it is, it says once, few, many or a class for expanded clones.

J | V | D | size | CDR3
TRBJ1-2 | TRBV10-3 | NA | few | CAISGGQTAGYTF
TRBJ2-2 | TRBV4-2 | TRBD1 | NA | CASSPRTGEGGELFF
TRBJ1-2 | TRBV14 | NA | NA | CASSHPRQGHRLGYGYTF
TRBJ2-1 | TRBV28 | NA | NA | CASSSWTDYNEQFF
TRBJ1-6 | TRBV4-3 | TRBD1 | NA | CASSRRTGVSPLHF
TRBJ1-5 | TRBV11-2 | TRBD1 | once | CASSLDGRGNQPQHF
TRBJ2-5 | TRBV11-3 | NA | NA | CASSIGGGRQETQYF
TRBJ2-7 | TRBV30 | NA | NA | CAWSGQRSYEQYF
TRBJ2-5 | TRBV18 | TRBD1 | once | CASSRDRQETAQYF
TRBJ2-7 | TRBV9 | TRBD1 | few | CASSARDRGYEQYF
TRBJ2-1 | TRBV2 | TRBD2 | NA | CASSQIAGARNEQFF
TRBJ2-5 | TRBV7-9 | NA | NA | CASSPDYLDPPKGETQYF
TRBJ1-2 | TRBV2 | NA | NA | CASSAVSGYGYTF
TRBJ1-4 | TRBV6-1 | TRBD1 | NA | CASSAGGGGSAATNEKLFF
TRBJ1-2 | TRBV7-2 | TRBD1 | NA | CASSWDGTGVFRDGYTF
TRBJ1-3 | TRBV7-9 | NA | NA | CASSLVTRRGRLDGNTIYF
TRBJ1-6 | TRBV5-8 | NA | few | CASSLAQIVYF
TRBJ2-5 | TRBV6-2/TRBV6-3 | TRBD2 | NA | CASSWGGETQYF
TRBJ1-2 | TRBV12-3/TRBV12-4 | NA | NA | CASSLGGPYGYTF
TRBJ2-7 | TRBV7-6 | NA | NA | CASSFPKRTDPPPHEQYF
TRBJ1-2 | TRBV27 | NA | NA | CASSPTLFGDRTYGYTF
TRBJ1-2 | TRBV29-1 | TRBD1 | NA | CSVGLANSGGVGYTF
TRBJ2-4 | TRBV4-2 | NA | NA | CASSQDHRVGAKNIQYF
TRBJ1-1 | TRBV28 | NA | few | CASSLVNRATEAFF
TRBJ1-2 | TRBV4-1 | NA | NA | CASSQDGDYVVGYTF